One sample yielded the 30 T cell receptor beta chains listed below, sequenced in a study of T cell responses to AZD1222 COVID-19 vaccine. The method was immunoSEQ multiplex PCR; TCRdb's version includes in-frame clones alone and lacks a portion of them. The sample records about 69,000 clones, roughly 83% being singletons. Sequenced material: peripheral blood, taken 28 days after the second AZD1222 dose. The receptor set was obtained from an adult who received the AZD1222 COVID-19 vaccine.

V gene TRBV9 combines with J gene TRBJ1-2, with D possibly being TRBD1 (5 bases). Germline lookup yields CDR1 SGDLS and CDR2 YYNGEE. V lost 3 bases to trimming and J lost 2 bases, with 8 bases between them. CDR3 length: 13 residues. The CDR3 bases are TGTGCCAGCAGCGGTGGGGGGAACTATGGCTACACCTTC. Protein sequence: CASSGGGNYGYTF.

The J gene is TRBJ2-7, the V gene TRBV2, with D perhaps matching TRBD1 (6 bases). The V and J ends lost 5 bases and 5 bases respectively, with 10 bases between them. Per the germline V gene, CDR1 is SNHLY and CDR2 is FYNNEI. This CDR3 comprises 12 residues. The CDR3 sequence is CASSPRGHEQYF. CDR3 in DNA: TGTGCCAGCAGTCCCAGGGGCCACGAGCAGTACTTC. Supplemented by reference TRBV2 and TRBJ2-7, the full variable domain reads EPEVTQTPSHQVTQMGQEVILRCVPISNHLYFYWYRQILGQKVEFLVSFYNNEISEKSEIFDDQFSVERPDGSNFTLKIRSTKLEDSAMYFCASSPRGHEQYFGPGTRLTVT.

This chain uses TRBV12-3 or TRBV12-4 with TRBJ1-5, with D unresolved. Between the trimmed V and J ends, which lost 1 base and 6 bases, there was a span of 1 base. This CDR3 has 11 residues. The CDR3 nucleotides read TGTGCCAGCAGTTTAGGTCAGCCCCAGCATTTT. Translating it yields CASSLGQPQHF.

The chain is built from TRBV7-2 and TRBJ2-1; D is possibly TRBD1 or TRBD2 (5 bases each). From germline, CDR1 is SGHTA and CDR2 FQGNSA. V was shortened by 10 bases and J by 2 bases, with 18 bases between the two germline ends. The CDR3 is 15 amino acids. This chain's CDR3 is CATSGWGRPYNEQFF. The CDR3 nucleotides read TGTGCCACGAGCGGATGGGGCAGGCCCTACAATGAGCAGTTCTTC.

The chain carries TRBV11-2 and TRBJ2-5; 8 bases agree with TRBD1. Germline V gene lookup returns CDR1 SGHAT and CDR2 FQNNGV. CDR3 length equals 16 residues. J lost 4 bases, V lost 5 bases, and 12 bases had no gene match. CDR3 residues: CASSPRTGRMIETQYF. DNA of the CDR3: TGTGCCAGCAGCCCAAGGACAGGGAGGATGATAGAGACCCAGTACTTC.

This rearrangement joins TRBV11-1 to TRBJ2-1; D unclear. This CDR3 contains 13 residues. Between the trimmed V and J ends, which lost 1 base and 4 bases, there was a span of 5 bases. From germline, CDR1 is SGHAT and CDR2 FQDESV (reference sequence). The CDR3 reads CASSLGQYNEQFF. CDR3 nucleotide sequence: TGTGCCAGCAGCTTAGGCCAGTACAATGAGCAGTTCTTC.

V and J are TRBV29-1 and TRBJ2-7; 7 bases match TRBD2. Trimming removed 6 bases from V and 6 bases from J; junction bases left unmatched: 11. The CDR3 is 13 amino acids. Germline V lookup: CDR1 SQVTM, CDR2 ANQGSEA. The CDR3 loop is CSVKAGLQGEQYF. The CDR3 DNA follows: TGCAGCGTAAAAGCGGGGCTTCAGGGCGAGCAGTACTTC.

This chain connects TRBV7-2 to TRBJ1-2; no clear D. The CDR3 consists of 12 residues. Germline-derived CDR1 and CDR2 are SGHTA and FQGNSA. The V end lost 1 base, the J end lost 8 bases, and 8 bases lay between the germline ends. The CDR3 protein is CASSLDVGGYTF. The CDR3 nucleotides read TGTGCCAGCAGCTTAGATGTAGGGGGCTACACCTTC.

In this sample, this clone turned up once. The chain recombines TRBV7-3 with TRBJ2-5; 15 bases are shared with TRBD2. Germline trimming cut 2 bases from V and 5 bases from J; bases unmatched to any gene: 3. The CDR3 sequence is 16 residues long. CDR1 is SGHTA and CDR2 is FQGTGA in the germline V gene. CDR3 region: CASSLSGLAGGETQYF. Written as DNA, the CDR3 is TGTGCCAGCAGCTTATCGGGACTAGCGGGGGGTGAGACCCAGTACTTC.

The CDR3 bases are TGTGCCAGGGCGGGGTCCTATAATTCACCCCTCCACTTT. It codes for CARAGSYNSPLHF. The chain uses TRBV6-4 and TRBJ1-6; no reliable D call. Trimming removed 9 bases at V and 1 base at J, with 7 bases between. CDR3 length: 13 residues. Germline V gene data show CDR1 as MRHNA and CDR2 as SNTAGT.

The chain employs TRBV7-2 and TRBJ2-5; D not certain. V lost 2 bases and J lost 5, with 9 bases in between. There are 13 residues in the CDR3. The germline CDR1 and CDR2 sequences are SGHTA and FQGNSA. CDR3 nucleotides: TGTGCCAGCAGCTTAAACAGAGAGGAGACCCAGTACTTC. It translates to CASSLNREETQYF. Full variable domain (rest looked up from reference TRBV7-2 and TRBJ2-5): GAGVSQSPSNKVTEKGKDVELRCDPISGHTALYWYRQSLGQGLEFLIYFQGNSAPDKSGLPSDRFSAERTGGSVSTLTIQRTQQEDSAVYLCASSLNREETQYFGPGTRLLVL.

CDR3 in DNA: TGTGCCAGCAGCCCCTTCGGGGGCAGCAGCTATAGCAATCAGCCCCAGCATTTT. Amino acid sequence: CASSPFGGSSYSNQPQHF. The chain links TRBV3-1 (or the pseudogene TRBV3-2) to TRBJ1-5; D is possibly TRBD1 (6 bases). Germline V CDR1 and CDR2: LGHDT, YNNKEL (reference sequence). With 4 bases removed from V and 0 bases from J, the gap between germline ends came to 19 bases. This CDR3 spans 18 amino acids.

The rearrangement links TRBV5-1 to TRBJ1-2, with D perhaps TRBD1 (5 bases). Germline values: CDR1 SGHRS, CDR2 YFSETQ. CDR3 length equals 14 residues. V was cut by 0 bases and J by 2 bases, with 8 bases left in between. Here the CDR3 DNA reads TGCGCCAGCAGCTTGGAAGGGACCAACTATGGCTACACCTTC. Its protein is CASSLEGTNYGYTF.

This chain connects TRBV11-3 to TRBJ1-3, with D possibly matching TRBD1 (5 bases). The CDR3 loop spans 18 amino acids. Germline V gives CDR1 SGHNT, CDR2 YENEEA. The V end lost 6 bases, the J end lost 0 bases, and 21 bases lay between the germline ends. The CDR3 bases are TGTGCCAGCAGTTTCATTACCGGGACGGTGAGCTCTGGAAACACCATATATTTT. As protein: CASSFITGTVSSGNTIYF. Based on the CDR3 plus reference TRBV11-3 and TRBJ1-3, the full variable domain is EAGVVQSPRYKIIEKKQPVAFWCNPISGHNTLYWYLQNLGQGPELLIRYENEEAVDDSQLPKDRFSAERLKGVDSTLKIQPAELGDSAVYLCASSFITGTVSSGNTIYFGEGSWLTVV.

The CDR3 spells CASSLRARNEKLFF. For the CDR3, the DNA is TGCGCCAGCAGCTTGAGGGCAAGAAATGAAAAACTGTTTTTT. The genes are TRBV5-1 and TRBJ1-4; D unclear. The CDR3 is 14 amino acids. The germline CDR1 and CDR2 sequences are SGHRS and YFSETQ. V lost 1 base to trimming and J lost 5 bases, with 9 bases between them.

The V and J genes are TRBV6-4 and TRBJ2-1; 8 nucleotides match TRBD2. Germline-derived CDR1 and CDR2 are MRHNA and SNTAGT. Germline trimming cut 5 bases from V and 6 bases from J; bases unmatched to any gene: 6. The CDR3 length is 14 residues. The chain's CDR3 is CASSPQRERNEQFF. In nucleotides, the CDR3 is TGTGCCAGCAGTCCTCAGCGGGAGCGCAATGAGCAGTTCTTC.

This chain links TRBV9 with TRBJ1-2; D is ambiguous. The CDR3 has 13 amino acids. Germline V gene lookup returns CDR1 SGDLS and CDR2 YYNGEE. Trimming left V 0 bases short and J 5 bases short, with 8 bases between. In nucleotides, the CDR3 is TGTGCCAGCAGCGTAGCACAGCAATATGGCTACACCTTC. Protein product: CASSVAQQYGYTF.

This clone was detected a few times. This chain uses TRBV6-1 with TRBJ1-4, with D tentatively TRBD1 (6 bases). The germline V gene has CDR1 MNHNS and CDR2 SASEGT. Trimming removed 3 bases from V and 8 bases from J, with 19 bases in between. The length of the CDR3 is 16 residues. The CDR3 spells CASSERTDSGVEKLFF. DNA of the CDR3: TGTGCCAGCAGTGAGAGAACGGACAGTGGTGTCGAAAAACTGTTTTTT.

Note on this clone: One junction end disagrees with the germline gene, perhaps due to a read error. The chain has TRBV11-3 and TRBJ2-7, with D tentatively TRBD2 (7 bases). Germline V gene sequence: CDR1 SGHNT, CDR2 YENEEA. There are 14 residues in the CDR3. CDR3 sequence: CVSSSGGIDHEQYF. The DNA of the CDR3 is TGTGTCAGCAGCTCGGGGGGCATCGACCACGAGCAGTACTTC.

The rearrangement links TRBV5-1 to TRBJ2-1, with TRBD2 matching over 10 bases. V was clipped by 4 bases and J by 4 bases; unmatched bases: 5. The CDR3 totals 15 residues. The germline V gene encodes CDR1 SGHRS and CDR2 YFSETQ. CDR3 sequence: CASSPGLADYNEQFF. The CDR3 coding sequence is TGCGCCAGCAGCCCTGGACTAGCGGATTACAATGAGCAGTTCTTC.

The chain is built from TRBV10-2 and TRBJ2-5, with D unresolved. Looked up from germline, CDR1 is WSHSY and CDR2 is SAAADI. The CDR3 covers 15 residues. V lost 0 bases and J 4 bases, leaving 12 bases between the germline ends. As DNA, the CDR3 is TGCGCCAGCAGTGAGTCCTTAGGGTGGTCAGAGACCCAGTACTTC. Translated, it gives CASSESLGWSETQYF.

The CDR3 region has the DNA TGTGCCACCAGCGGAGGACAGTCCTATGGCTACACCTTC. Its protein is CATSGGQSYGYTF. The J gene is TRBJ1-2, the V gene TRBV15; perhaps TRBD1 as D (6 bases). Deletions cut 5 bases from V and 4 bases from J, with 11 bases between. Germline-derived CDR1 and CDR2 are LNHNV and YYDKDF (reference sequence). The CDR3 is 13 residues long.

The rearrangement joins TRBV7-6 to TRBJ2-7; 7 nucleotides match TRBD2. CDR1 and CDR2 (germline): SGHVS, FNYEAQ. This CDR3 has 14 amino acids. V gave up 1 base and J gave up 5 bases; unmatched junction bases: 5. CDR3 coding DNA: TGTGCCAGCAGCTTAGGCGGGAGAGGGCACGAGCAGTACTTC. It codes for CASSLGGRGHEQYF. Full variable domain (outside the CDR3, taken from reference TRBV7-6 and TRBJ2-7): GAGVSQSPRYKVTKRGQDVALRCDPISGHVSLYWYRQALGQGPEFLTYFNYEAQQDKSGLPNDRFSAERPEGSISTLTIQRTEQRDSAMYRCASSLGGRGHEQYFGPGTRLTVT.

This sequence joins TRBV19 and TRBJ2-7; 7 nucleotides line up with TRBD1. The V gene end was trimmed by 6 bases and the J gene end by 2 bases; junction bases not matched to a gene: 10. The CDR3 runs 15 residues. Germline V CDR1 and CDR2: LNHDA, SQIVND (reference sequence). The CDR3 DNA is TGTGCCAGTAGCCGACTCCGGACAGGAGCCTACGAGCAGTACTTC. It translates to CASSRLRTGAYEQYF. Combining the CDR3 with reference TRBV19 and TRBJ2-7 gives the whole variable domain DGGITQSPKYLFRKEGQNVTLSCEQNLNHDAMYWYRQDPGQGLRLIYYSQIVNDFQKGDIAEGYSVSREKKESFPLTVTSAQKNPTAFYLCASSRLRTGAYEQYFGPGTRLTVT.

The chain employs TRBV5-5 and TRBJ1-6; possibly TRBD1 for D (5 bases). Germline V gives CDR1 SGHKS, CDR2 YYEKEE (reference sequence). V lost 4 bases to trimming and J lost 4 bases, with 9 bases between them. This CDR3 spans 14 amino acids. CDR3 sequence reads: CASSRDDYNSPLHF. The CDR3 nucleotides are TGTGCCAGCAGCCGGGACGATTATAATTCACCCCTCCACTTT.

J is TRBJ2-7 and V is TRBV27; D assignment may be TRBD1 or TRBD2 (5 bases each). Trimming left V 6 bases short and J 10 bases short, with 22 bases between. CDR1 and CDR2 from the germline V gene are MNHEY and SMNVEV (reference sequence). The CDR3 spans 14 residues. The CDR3 DNA follows: TGTGCCAGCAGCTCTTATCCTCGAGGGGAAGAACAGTACTTC. Translated: CASSSYPRGEEQYF.

This clone has a handful of counts. V is TRBV2 and J is TRBJ2-7; D is unclear. Germline V gene data show CDR1 as SNHLY and CDR2 as FYNNEI. The V end lost 3 bases, the J end lost 4 bases, and 7 bases lay between the germline ends. CDR3 length equals 12 residues. The CDR3 DNA reads as TGTGCCAGCAGTGATTGGGATTACGAGCAGTACTTC. Translated, it gives CASSDWDYEQYF.

V and J are TRBV5-1 and TRBJ2-7; 11 bases match TRBD2. Germline CDR1 reads SGHRS; CDR2 reads YFSETQ. This CDR3 has 15 residues. V lost 4 bases to trimming and J lost 5 bases; unmatched junction nucleotides: 8. The CDR3 here is CASSGSGGAWDEQYF. The CDR3 nucleotides are TGCGCCAGCAGCGGTAGCGGGGGGGCCTGGGACGAGCAGTACTTC.

This sequence joins TRBV10-3 and TRBJ1-1; no firm D call. Per germline, CDR1 ENHRY and CDR2 SYGVKD. CDR3 length: 14 amino acids. V lost 6 bases and J 4 bases, leaving 15 bases between the germline ends. CDR3 coding DNA: TGTGCCATCAGGGGGTCAGCAAGTAGCACTGAAGCTTTCTTT. Translating it yields CAIRGSASSTEAFF.

J is TRBJ1-2 and V is TRBV3-1 (or the pseudogene TRBV3-2), with TRBD1 as a possible D gene (5 bases). The CDR3 has 13 residues. V was shortened by 6 bases and J by 4 bases, with 12 bases between the two germline ends. Germline-derived CDR1 and CDR2 are LGHDT and YNNKEL (reference sequence). The CDR3 DNA is TGTGCCAGCAGTCAAAAAGGGACCTATGGCTACACCTTC. It is translated as CASSQKGTYGYTF.